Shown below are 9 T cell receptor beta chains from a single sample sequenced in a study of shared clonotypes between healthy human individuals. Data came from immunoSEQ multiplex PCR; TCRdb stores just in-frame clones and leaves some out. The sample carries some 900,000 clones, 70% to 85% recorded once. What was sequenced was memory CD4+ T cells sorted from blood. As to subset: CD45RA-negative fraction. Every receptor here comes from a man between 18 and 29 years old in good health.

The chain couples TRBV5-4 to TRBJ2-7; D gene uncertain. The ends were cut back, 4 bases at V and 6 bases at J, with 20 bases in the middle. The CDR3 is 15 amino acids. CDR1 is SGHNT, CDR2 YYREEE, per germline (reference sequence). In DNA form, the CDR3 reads TGTGCCAGCAGCCCTCAACCCGATTCACTAACCGAGCAGTACTTC. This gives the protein CASSPQPDSLTEQYF.

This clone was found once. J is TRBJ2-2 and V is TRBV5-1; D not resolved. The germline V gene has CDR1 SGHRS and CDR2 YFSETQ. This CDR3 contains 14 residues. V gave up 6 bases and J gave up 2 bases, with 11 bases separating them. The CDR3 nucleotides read TGCGCCAGCAACAGAGGACCCAACACCGGGGAGCTGTTTTTT. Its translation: CASNRGPNTGELFF.

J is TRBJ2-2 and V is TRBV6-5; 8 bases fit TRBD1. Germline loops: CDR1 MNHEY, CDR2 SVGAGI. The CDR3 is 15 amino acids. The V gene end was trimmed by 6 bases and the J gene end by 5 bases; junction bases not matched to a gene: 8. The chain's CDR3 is CASRVEDRATGELFF. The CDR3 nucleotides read TGTGCCAGCAGGGTAGAGGACAGGGCGACCGGGGAGCTGTTTTTT.

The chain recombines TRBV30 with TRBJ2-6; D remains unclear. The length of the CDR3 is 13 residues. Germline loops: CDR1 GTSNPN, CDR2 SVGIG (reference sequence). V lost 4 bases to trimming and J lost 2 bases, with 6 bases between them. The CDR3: CAWNIPGANVLTF. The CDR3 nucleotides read TGTGCCTGGAACATCCCTGGGGCCAACGTCCTGACTTTC.

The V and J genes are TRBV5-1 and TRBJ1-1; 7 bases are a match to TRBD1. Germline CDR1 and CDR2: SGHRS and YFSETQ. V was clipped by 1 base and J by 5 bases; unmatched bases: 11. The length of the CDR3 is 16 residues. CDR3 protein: CASSLSPAGGGTEAFF. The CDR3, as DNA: TGCGCCAGCAGCTTGAGCCCGGCAGGGGGAGGGACTGAAGCTTTCTTT.

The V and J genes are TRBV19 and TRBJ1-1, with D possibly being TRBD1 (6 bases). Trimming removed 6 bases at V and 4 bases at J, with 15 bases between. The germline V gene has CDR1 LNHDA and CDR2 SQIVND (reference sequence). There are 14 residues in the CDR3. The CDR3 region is CASSPTGIATEAFF. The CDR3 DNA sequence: TGTGCCAGTAGCCCCACAGGGATTGCCACTGAAGCTTTCTTT.

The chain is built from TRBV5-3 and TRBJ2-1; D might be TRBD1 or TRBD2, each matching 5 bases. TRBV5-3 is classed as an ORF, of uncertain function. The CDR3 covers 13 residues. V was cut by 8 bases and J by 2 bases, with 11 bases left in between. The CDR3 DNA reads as TGTGCCAGCGAGGGGCCCGCCTACAATGAGCAGTTCTTC. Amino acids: CASEGPAYNEQFF.

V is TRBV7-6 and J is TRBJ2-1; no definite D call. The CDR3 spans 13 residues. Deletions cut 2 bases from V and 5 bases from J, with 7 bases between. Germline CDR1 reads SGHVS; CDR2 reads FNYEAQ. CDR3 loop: CASSLIRHNEQFF. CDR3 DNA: TGTGCCAGCAGCTTAATAAGGCACAATGAGCAGTTCTTC.

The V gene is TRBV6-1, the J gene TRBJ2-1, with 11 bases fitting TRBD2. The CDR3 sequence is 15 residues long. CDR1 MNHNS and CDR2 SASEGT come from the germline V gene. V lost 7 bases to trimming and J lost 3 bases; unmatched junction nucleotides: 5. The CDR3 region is CASILAGERYNEQFF. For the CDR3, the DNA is TGTGCCAGCATACTAGCGGGGGAGCGCTACAATGAGCAGTTCTTC.